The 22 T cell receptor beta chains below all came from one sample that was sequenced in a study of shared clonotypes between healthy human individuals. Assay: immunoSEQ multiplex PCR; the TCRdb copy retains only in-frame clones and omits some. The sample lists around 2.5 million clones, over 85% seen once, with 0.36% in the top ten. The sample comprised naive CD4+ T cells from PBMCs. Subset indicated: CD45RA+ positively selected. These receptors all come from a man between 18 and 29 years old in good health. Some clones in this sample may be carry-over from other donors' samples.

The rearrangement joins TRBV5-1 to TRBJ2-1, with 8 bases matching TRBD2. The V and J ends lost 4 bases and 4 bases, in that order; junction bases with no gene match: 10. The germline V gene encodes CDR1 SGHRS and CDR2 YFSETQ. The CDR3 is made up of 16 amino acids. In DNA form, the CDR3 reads TGCGCCAGCAGCCATGCCGGGAGGGCCGAGTACAATGAGCAGTTCTTC. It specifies CASSHAGRAEYNEQFF.

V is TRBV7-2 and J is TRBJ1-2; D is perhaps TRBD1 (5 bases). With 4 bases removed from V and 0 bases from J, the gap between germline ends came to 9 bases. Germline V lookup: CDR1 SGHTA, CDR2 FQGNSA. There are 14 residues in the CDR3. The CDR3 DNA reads TGTGCCAGCAGCTATCAGGGAGCTAACTATGGCTACACCTTC. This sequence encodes CASSYQGANYGYTF.

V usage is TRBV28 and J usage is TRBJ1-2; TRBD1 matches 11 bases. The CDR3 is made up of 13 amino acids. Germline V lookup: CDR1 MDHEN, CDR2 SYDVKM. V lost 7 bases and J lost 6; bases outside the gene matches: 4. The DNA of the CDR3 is TGTGCCAGCAAGGACAGGGGGCGAGATGGCTACACCTTC. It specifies CASKDRGRDGYTF.

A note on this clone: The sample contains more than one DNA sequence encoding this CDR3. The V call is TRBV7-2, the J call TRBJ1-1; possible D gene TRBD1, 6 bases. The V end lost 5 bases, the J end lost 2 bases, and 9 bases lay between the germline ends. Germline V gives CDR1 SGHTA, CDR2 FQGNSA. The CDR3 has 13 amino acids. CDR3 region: CASSADRNTEAFF. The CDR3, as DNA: TGTGCCAGCAGCGCGGACAGAAACACTGAAGCTTTCTTT.

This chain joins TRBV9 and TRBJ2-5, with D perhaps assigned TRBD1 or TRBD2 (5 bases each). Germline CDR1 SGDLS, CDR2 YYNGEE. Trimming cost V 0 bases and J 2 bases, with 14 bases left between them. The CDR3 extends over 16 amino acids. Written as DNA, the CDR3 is TGTGCCAGCAGCGTAGGAGTCTCGGGGCCTCAAGAGACCCAGTACTTC. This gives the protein CASSVGVSGPQETQYF.

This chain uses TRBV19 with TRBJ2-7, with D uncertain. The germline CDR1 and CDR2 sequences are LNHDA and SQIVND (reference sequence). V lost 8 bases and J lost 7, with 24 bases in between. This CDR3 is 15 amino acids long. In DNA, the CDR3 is TGTGCCAGTTCCTACCCCCAGACGGCCGGTGGGGAGCAGTACTTC. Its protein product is CASSYPQTAGGEQYF.

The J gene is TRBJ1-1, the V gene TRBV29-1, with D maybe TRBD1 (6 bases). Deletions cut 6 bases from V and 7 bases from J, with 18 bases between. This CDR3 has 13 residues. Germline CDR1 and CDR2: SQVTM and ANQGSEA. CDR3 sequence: CSVAGTQPGEAFF. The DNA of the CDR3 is TGCAGCGTCGCCGGGACACAACCTGGTGAAGCTTTCTTT.

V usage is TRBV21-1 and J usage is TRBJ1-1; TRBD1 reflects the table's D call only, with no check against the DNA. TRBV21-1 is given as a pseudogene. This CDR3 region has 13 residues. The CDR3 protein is CASSNGQYTEAFF. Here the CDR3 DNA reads TGTGCCAGCAGCAACGGACAATACACTGAAGCTTTCTTT.

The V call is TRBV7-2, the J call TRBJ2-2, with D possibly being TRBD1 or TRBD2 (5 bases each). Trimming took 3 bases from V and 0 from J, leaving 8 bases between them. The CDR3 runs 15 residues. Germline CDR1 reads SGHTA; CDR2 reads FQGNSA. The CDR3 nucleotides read TGTGCCAGCAGCTTTCTGGGACCGAACACCGGGGAGCTGTTTTTT. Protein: CASSFLGPNTGELFF.

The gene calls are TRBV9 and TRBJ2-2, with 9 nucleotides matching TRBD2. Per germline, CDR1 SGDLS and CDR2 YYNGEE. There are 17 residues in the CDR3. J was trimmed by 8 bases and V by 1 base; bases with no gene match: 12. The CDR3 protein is CASSVRGLAGSGGELFF. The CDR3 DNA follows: TGTGCCAGCAGCGTAAGGGGGCTAGCGGGGAGCGGAGGGGAGCTGTTTTTT. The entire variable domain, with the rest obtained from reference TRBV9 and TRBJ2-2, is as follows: DSGVTQTPKHLITATGQRVTLRCSPRSGDLSVYWYQQSLDQGLQFLIQYYNGEERAKGNILERFSAQQFPDLHSELNLSSLELGDSALYFCASSVRGLAGSGGELFFGEGSRLTVL.

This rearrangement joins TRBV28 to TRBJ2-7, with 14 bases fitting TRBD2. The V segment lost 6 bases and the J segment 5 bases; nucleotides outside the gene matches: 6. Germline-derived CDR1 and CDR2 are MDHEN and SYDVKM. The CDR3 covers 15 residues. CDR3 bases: TGTGCCAGCAGCTACGGGACTAGCGGGAGACACGAGCAGTACTTC. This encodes CASSYGTSGRHEQYF.

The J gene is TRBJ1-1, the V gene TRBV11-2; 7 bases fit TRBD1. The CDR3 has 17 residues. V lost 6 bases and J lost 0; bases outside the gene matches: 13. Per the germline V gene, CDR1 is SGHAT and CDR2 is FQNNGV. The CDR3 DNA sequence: TGTGCCAGCAGTCTTCCTACGGGGACAGCCCTGAACACTGAAGCTTTCTTT. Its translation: CASSLPTGTALNTEAFF.

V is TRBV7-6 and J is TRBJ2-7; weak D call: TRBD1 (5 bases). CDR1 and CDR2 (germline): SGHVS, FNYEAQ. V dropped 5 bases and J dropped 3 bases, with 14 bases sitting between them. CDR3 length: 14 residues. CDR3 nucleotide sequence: TGTGCCAGCAGCGACGGGCAGGGCGGCTACGAGCAGTACTTC. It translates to CASSDGQGGYEQYF.

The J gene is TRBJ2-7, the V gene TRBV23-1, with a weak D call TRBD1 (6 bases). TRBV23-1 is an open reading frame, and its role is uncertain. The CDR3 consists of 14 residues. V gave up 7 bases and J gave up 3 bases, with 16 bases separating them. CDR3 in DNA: TGCGCCAGCACCCCAGGGGCAGCCAACTACGAGCAGTACTTC. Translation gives CASTPGAANYEQYF.

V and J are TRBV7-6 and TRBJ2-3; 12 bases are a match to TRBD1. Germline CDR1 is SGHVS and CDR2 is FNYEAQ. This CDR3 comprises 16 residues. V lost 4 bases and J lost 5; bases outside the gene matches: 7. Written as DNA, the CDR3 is TGTGCCAGCAGCTGGTCCGGGACAGGGGGCCAAGATACGCAGTATTTT. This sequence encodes CASSWSGTGGQDTQYF.

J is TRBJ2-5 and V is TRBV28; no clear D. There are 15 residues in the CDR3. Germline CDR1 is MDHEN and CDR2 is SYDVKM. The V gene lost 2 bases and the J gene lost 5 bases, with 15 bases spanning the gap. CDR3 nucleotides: TGTGCCAGCAGTTTACTTAGTTCTGGGCAGGAGACCCAGTACTTC. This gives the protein CASSLLSSGQETQYF.

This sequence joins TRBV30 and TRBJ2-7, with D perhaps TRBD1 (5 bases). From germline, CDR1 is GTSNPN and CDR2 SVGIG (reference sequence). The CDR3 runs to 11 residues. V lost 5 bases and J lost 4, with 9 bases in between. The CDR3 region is CAWGPGYEQYF. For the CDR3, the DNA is TGTGCCTGGGGCCCAGGGTACGAGCAGTACTTC.

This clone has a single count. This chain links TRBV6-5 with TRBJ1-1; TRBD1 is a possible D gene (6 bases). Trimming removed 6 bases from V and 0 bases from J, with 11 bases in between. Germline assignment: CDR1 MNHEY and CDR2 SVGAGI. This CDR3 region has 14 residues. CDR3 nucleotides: TGTGCCAGCAGGGGGGGCAGAGTGAACACTGAAGCTTTCTTT. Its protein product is CASRGGRVNTEAFF.

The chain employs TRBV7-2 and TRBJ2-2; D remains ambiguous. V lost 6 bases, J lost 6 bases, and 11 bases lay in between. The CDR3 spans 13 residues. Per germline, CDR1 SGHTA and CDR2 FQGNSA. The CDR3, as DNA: TGTGCCAGCAGACCTTTGGGTCCCGGGGAGCTGTTTTTT. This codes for CASRPLGPGELFF. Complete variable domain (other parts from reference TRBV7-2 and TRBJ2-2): GAGVSQSPSNKVTEKGKDVELRCDPISGHTALYWYRQSLGQGLEFLIYFQGNSAPDKSGLPSDRFSAERTGGSVSTLTIQRTQQEDSAVYLCASRPLGPGELFFGEGSRLTVL.

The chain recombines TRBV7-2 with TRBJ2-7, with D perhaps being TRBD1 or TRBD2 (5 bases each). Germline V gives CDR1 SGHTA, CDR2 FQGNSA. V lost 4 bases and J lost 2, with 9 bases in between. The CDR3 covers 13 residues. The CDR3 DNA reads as TGTGCCAGCAGCTGGGACGGGGCCTACGAGCAGTACTTC. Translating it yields CASSWDGAYEQYF.

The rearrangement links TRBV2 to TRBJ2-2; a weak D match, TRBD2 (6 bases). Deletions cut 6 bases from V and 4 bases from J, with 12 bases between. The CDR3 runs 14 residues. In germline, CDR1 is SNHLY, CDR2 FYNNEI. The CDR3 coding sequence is TGTGCCAGCAGCCCGACTAGAGGCACCGGGGAGCTGTTTTTT. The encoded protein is CASSPTRGTGELFF.

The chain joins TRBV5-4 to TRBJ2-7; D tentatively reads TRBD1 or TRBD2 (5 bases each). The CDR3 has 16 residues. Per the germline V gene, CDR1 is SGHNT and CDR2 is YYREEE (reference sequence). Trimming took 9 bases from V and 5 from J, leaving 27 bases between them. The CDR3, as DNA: TGTGCCACCTTCCAGGGAAGGGTGGGCTTGCGGGACGAGCAGTACTTC. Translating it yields CATFQGRVGLRDEQYF.